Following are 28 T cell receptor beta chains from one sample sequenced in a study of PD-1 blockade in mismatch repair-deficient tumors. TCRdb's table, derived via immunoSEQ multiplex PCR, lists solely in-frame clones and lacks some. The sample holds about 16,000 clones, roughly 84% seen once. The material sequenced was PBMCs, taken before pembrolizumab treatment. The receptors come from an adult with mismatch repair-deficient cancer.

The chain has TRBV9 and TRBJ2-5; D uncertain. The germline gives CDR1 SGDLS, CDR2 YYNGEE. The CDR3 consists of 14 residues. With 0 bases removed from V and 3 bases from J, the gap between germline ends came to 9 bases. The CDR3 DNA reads TGTGCCAGCAGCGTAGGCCCAGTAAAAGAGACCCAGTACTTC. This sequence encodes CASSVGPVKETQYF.

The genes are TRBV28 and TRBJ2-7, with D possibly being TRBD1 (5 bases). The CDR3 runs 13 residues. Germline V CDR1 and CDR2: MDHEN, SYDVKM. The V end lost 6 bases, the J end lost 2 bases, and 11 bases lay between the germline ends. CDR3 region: CASRPTGTYEQYF. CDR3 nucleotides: TGTGCCAGCAGGCCCACAGGTACCTACGAGCAGTACTTC.

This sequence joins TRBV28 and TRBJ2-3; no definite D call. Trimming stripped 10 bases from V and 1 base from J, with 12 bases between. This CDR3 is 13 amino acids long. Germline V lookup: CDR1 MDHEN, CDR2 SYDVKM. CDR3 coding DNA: TGTGCCACCAGGCACGACCGCACAGATACGCAGTATTTT. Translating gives CATRHDRTDTQYF.

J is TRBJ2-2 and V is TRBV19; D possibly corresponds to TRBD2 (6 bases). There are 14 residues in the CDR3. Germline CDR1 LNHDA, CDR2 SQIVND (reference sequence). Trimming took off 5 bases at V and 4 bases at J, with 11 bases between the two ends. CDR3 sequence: CASSRETPTGELFF. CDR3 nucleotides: TGTGCCAGTAGTCGGGAGACCCCCACCGGGGAGCTGTTTTTT.

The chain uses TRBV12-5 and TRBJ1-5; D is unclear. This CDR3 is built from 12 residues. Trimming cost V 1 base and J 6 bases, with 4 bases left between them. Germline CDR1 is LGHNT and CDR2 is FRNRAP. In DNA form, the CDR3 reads TGTGCTAGTGGTTTGGGGGGTCAGCCCCAGCATTTT. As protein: CASGLGGQPQHF.

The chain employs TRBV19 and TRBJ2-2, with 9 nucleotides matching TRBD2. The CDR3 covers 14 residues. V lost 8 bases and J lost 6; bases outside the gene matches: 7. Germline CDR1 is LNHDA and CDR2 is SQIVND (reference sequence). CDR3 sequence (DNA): TGTGCCAGTTCGAGGCGGGAGGGCGCCGGGGAGCTGTTTTTT. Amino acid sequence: CASSRREGAGELFF.

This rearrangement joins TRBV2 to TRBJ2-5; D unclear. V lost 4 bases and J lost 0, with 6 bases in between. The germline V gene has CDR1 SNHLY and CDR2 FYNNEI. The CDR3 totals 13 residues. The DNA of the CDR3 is TGTGCCAGCAGTGTAGAGTACCAAGAGACCCAGTACTTC. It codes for CASSVEYQETQYF.

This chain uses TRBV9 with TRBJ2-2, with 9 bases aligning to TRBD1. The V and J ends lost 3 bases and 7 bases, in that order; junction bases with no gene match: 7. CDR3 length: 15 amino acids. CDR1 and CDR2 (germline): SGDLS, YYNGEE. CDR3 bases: TGTGCCAGCAGCGCTCTGGACAGGGGAATCGGGGAGCTGTTTTTT. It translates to CASSALDRGIGELFF.

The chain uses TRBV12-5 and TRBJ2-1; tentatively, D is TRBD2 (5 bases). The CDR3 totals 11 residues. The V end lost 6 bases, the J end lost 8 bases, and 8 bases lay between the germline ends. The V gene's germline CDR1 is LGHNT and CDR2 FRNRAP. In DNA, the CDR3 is TGTGCTAGTGGATACGGGGATGAGCAGTTCTTC. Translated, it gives CASGYGDEQFF.

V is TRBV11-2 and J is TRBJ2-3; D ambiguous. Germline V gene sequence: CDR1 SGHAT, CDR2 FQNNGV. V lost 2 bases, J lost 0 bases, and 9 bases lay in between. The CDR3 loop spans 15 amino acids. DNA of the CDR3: TGTGCCAGCAGCTTACCCCAGACTAGCACAGATACGCAGTATTTT. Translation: CASSLPQTSTDTQYF. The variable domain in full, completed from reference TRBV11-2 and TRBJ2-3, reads EAGVAQSPRYKIIEKRQSVAFWCNPISGHATLYWYQQILGQGPKLLIQFQNNGVVDDSQLPKDRFSAERLKGVDSTLKIQPAKLEDSAVYLCASSLPQTSTDTQYFGPGTRLTVL.

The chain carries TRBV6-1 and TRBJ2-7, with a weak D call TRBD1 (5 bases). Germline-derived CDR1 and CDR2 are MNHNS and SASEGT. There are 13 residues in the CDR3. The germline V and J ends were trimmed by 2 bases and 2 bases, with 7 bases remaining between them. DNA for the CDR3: TGTGCCAGCAGTGAACGCAGGGCCTACGAGCAGTACTTC. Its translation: CASSERRAYEQYF.

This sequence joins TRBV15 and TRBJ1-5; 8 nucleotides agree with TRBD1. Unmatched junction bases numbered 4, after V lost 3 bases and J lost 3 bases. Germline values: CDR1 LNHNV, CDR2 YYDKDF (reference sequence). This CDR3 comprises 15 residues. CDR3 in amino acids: CATSRDRAYNQPQHF. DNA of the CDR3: TGTGCCACCAGCAGGGACAGGGCCTACAATCAGCCCCAGCATTTT.

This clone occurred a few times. The CDR3 DNA reads as TGTGCCAGTAGTGGGGCCCTAGCTAACTATGGCTACACCTTC. Its protein is CASSGALANYGYTF. The chain joins TRBV19 to TRBJ1-2; possible D gene TRBD1, 5 bases. V lost 5 bases and J 0 bases, leaving 10 bases between the germline ends. CDR1 and CDR2 (germline): LNHDA, SQIVND (reference sequence). The CDR3 is 14 residues long.

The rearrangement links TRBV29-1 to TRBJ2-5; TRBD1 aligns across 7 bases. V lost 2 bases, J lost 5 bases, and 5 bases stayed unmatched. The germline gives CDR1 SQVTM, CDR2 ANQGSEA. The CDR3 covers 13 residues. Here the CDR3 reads CSVEKGGRETQYF. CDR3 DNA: TGCAGCGTTGAAAAAGGGGGCCGGGAGACCCAGTACTTC.

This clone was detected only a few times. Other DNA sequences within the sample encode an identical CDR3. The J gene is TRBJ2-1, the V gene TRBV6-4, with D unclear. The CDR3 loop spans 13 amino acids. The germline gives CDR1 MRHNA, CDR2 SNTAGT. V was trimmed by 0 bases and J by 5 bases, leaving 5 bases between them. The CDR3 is CASSDSDNNEQFF. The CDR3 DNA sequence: TGTGCCAGCAGTGACTCAGACAACAATGAGCAGTTCTTC.

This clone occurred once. CDR3 loop: CASGSGPSGNTIYF. The CDR3 bases are TGTGCCAGCGGGTCGGGGCCGAGTGGAAACACCATATATTTT. The chain employs TRBV9 and TRBJ1-3; the D gene is possibly TRBD1 (5 bases). The CDR3 is 14 amino acids. Germline CDR1 reads SGDLS; CDR2 reads YYNGEE. V was trimmed by 7 bases and J by 3 bases, leaving 14 bases between them.

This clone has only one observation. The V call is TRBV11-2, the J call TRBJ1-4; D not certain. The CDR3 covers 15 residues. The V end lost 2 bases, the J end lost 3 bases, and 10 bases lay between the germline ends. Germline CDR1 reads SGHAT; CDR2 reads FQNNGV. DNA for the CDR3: TGTGCCAGCAGCTTAATGTACGGAGCTAATGAAAAACTGTTTTTT. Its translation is CASSLMYGANEKLFF.

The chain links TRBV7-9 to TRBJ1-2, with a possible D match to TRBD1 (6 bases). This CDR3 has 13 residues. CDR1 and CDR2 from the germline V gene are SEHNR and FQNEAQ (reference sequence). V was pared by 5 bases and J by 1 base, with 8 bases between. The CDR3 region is CASSLDSNYGYTF. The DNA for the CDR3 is TGTGCCAGCAGCCTGGACAGTAACTATGGCTACACCTTC. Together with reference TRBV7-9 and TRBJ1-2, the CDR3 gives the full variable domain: DTGVSQNPRHKITKRGQNVTFRCDPISEHNRLYWYRQTLGQGPEFLTYFQNEAQLEKSRLLSDRFSAERPKGSFSTLEIQRTEQGDSAMYLCASSLDSNYGYTFGSGTRLTVV.

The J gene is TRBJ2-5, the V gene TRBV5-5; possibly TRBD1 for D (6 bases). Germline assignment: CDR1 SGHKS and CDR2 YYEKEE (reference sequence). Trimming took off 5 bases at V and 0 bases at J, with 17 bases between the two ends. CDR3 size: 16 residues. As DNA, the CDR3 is TGTGCCAGCAGGAGCGCAGGGGACCTGTACCAAGAGACCCAGTACTTC. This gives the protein CASRSAGDLYQETQYF.

The DNA of the CDR3 is TGTGCCACCAGCAGAGGGACTAGCGGGAGAAGGTTGTCCAATGAGCAGTTCTTC. Protein product: CATSRGTSGRRLSNEQFF. V usage is TRBV15 and J usage is TRBJ2-1, with 13 nucleotides matching TRBD2. J lost 6 bases, V lost 1 base, and 9 bases had no gene match. The CDR3 is 18 amino acids. Germline-derived CDR1 and CDR2 are LNHNV and YYDKDF (reference sequence).

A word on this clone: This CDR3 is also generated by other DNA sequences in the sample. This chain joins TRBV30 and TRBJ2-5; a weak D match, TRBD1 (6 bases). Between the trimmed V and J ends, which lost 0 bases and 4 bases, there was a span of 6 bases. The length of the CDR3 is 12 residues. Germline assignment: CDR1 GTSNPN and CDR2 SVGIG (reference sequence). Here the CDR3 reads CAWSVGGETQYF. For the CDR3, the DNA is TGTGCCTGGAGTGTAGGGGGAGAGACCCAGTACTTC.

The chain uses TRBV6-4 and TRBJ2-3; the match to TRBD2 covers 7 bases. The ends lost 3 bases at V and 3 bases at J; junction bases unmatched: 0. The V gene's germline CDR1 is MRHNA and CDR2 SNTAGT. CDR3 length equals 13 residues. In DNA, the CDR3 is TGTGCCAGCAGTGAGCGGGGGACAGATACGCAGTATTTT. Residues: CASSERGTDTQYF.

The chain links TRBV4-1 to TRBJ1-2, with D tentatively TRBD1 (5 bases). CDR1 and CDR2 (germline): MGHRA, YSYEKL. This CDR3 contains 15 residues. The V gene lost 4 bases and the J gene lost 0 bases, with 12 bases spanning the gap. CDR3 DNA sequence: TGCGCCAGCAGCCCGACACAGGAGACTAACTATGGCTACACCTTC. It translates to CASSPTQETNYGYTF.

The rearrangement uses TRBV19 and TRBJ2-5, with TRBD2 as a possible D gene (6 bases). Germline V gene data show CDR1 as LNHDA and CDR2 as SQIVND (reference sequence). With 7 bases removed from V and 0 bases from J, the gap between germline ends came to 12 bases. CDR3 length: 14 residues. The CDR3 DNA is TGTGCCAGTACCAACACGGGAGACCAAGAGACCCAGTACTTC. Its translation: CASTNTGDQETQYF. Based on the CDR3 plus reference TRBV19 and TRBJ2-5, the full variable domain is DGGITQSPKYLFRKEGQNVTLSCEQNLNHDAMYWYRQDPGQGLRLIYYSQIVNDFQKGDIAEGYSVSREKKESFPLTVTSAQKNPTAFYLCASTNTGDQETQYFGPGTRLLVL.

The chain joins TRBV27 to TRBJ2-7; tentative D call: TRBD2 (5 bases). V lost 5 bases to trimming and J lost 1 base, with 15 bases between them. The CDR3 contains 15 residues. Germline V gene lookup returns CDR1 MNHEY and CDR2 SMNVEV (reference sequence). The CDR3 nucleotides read TGTGCCAGCAGTACCAGCCTAACTAGTTCCTACGAGCAGTACTTC. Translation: CASSTSLTSSYEQYF.

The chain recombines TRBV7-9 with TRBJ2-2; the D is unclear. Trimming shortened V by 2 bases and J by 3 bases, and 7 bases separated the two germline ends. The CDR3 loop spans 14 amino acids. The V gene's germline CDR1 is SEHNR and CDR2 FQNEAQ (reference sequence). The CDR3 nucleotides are TGTGCCAGCAGCTTATCTTCGTACACCGGGGAGCTGTTTTTT. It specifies CASSLSSYTGELFF. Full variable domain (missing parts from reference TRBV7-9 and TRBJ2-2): DTGVSQNPRHKITKRGQNVTFRCDPISEHNRLYWYRQTLGQGPEFLTYFQNEAQLEKSRLLSDRFSAERPKGSFSTLEIQRTEQGDSAMYLCASSLSSYTGELFFGEGSRLTVL.

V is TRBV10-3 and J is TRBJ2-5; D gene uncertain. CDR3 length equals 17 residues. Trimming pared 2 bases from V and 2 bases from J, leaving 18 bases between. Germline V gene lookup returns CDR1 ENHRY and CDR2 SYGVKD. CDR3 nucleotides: TGTGCCATCAGTGAGACTGTATCCAGGCGTAGACAAGAGACCCAGTACTTC. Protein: CAISETVSRRRQETQYF.

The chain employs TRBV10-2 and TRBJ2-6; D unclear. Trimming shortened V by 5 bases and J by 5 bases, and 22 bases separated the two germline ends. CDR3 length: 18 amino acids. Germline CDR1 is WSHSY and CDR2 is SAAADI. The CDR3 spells CASSTLPLLTSRANVLTF. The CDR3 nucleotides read TGCGCCAGCAGTACGTTGCCACTTCTAACAAGTCGGGCCAACGTCCTGACTTTC.